This T cell receptor beta chain was sequenced for a study of blood T cell repertoires in COVID-19. Study-level information: Sites in the United States, Italy and Spain provided acute and convalescent COVID-19 samples. PBMCs, B-cell-depleted T cells, or T cells were the source of the cDNA or gDNA that made up the material.

Study processing details: Estimation of nucleated cell counts was performed using reference gene primer amplification. The protocol was immunoSEQ multiplex PCR, while the TCRdb copy is restricted to in-frame clones and leaves out a portion. D and trimming were read from the DNA, whereas the V and J calls and clone size are those reported in that table. The sample holds roughly 700,000 clones, approximately 90% seen once. A single count supports this clone. This CDR3 comprises 16 residues. The V and J genes are TRBV21-1 and TRBJ1-3; the DNA was not used to check the table's D call, TRBD1. TRBV21-1 is designated a pseudogene. The sample taken for sequencing was peripheral blood. This TCR was recovered from a woman between 18 and 29 years old with acute or convalescent COVID-19. In nucleotides, the CDR3 is TGTGCCAGCAGCACACAGGCTCGTCACTCTGGAAACACCATATATTTT. The encoded protein is CASSTQARHSGNTIYF.